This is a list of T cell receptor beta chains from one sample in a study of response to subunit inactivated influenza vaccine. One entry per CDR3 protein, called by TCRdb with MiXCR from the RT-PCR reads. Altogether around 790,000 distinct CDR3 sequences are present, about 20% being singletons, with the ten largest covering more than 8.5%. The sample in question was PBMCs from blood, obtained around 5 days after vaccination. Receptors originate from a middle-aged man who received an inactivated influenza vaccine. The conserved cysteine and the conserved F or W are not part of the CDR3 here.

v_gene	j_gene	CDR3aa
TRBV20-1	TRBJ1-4	SAITGHNEKLF
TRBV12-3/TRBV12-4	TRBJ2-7	ASSLSGIPEQY
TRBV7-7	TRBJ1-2	ASSLAFRIYGYT
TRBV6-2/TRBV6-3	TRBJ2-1	ASSPGGFGGGHTSSYNEQF
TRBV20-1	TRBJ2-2	SARDPRTSGNTGELF
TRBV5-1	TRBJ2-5	ASSWKSGGEETQY
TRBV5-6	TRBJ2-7	ASSGPGAGGPHEQY
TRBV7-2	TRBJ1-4	ASSLVGGGNEKLF
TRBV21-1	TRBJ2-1	ASSKVSDREHNEQF
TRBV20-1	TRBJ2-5	SAADYVETQY
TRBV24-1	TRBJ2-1	ATRSGDRYNEQF
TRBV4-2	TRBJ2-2	ASSQDRWAGELF
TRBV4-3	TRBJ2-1	ASSQDPLRVEQF
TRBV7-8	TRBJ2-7	ASSADRAHEQY
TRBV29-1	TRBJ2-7	SVEHTGDERHEQY
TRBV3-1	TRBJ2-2	ASSQGMSGVGELF
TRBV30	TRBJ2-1	AWSLKGAYNEQF
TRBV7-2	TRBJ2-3	ASSFSLAGGSTDTQY
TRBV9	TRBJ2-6	ASSVSVGGGPGSGANVLT
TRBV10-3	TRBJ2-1	AISDLGGLLDEQF
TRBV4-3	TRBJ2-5	ASSQTGFQGETQY
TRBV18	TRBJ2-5	ASSPNSGETQY
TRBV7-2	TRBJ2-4	ASSPGQGSDIQY
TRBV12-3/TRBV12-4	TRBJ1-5	ASSIRRGSQPQH
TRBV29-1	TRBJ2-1	SVSHGDSPSHNEQF
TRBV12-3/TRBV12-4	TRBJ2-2	ASRLSGGANTGELF
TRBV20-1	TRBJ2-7	SASWTGRSYEQY
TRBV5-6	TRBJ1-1	ASSSLLQVGGLNTEAF
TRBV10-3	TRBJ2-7	AISWDRTYEQY
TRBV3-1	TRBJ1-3	ASSQWRGQLGNTIY
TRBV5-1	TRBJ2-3	ASSLVTGGTDTQY
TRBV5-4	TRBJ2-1	ASSWPGTQANEQF
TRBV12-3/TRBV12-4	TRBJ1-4	ASSLTRGATNEKLF
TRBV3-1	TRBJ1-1	ASSQEAGNTEAF
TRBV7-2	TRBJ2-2	ASTLRMTGTGGELF
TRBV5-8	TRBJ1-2	ASSLAPGPYYGYT
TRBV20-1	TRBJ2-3	SVKGGSSGGHTDTQY
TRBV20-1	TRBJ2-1	SVRRRAGYNEQF
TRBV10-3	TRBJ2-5	AISESVWDMSETQY
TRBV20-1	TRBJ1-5	SASDNSNQPQH
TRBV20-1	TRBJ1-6	SARGGTAHYNSPLH
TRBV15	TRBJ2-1	ATSRDGLEGVQF
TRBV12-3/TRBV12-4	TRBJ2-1	ASSFGFMAYNEQF
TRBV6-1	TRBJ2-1	ASRIQTGPNEQF
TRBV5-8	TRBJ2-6	ASSWDSPGANVLT
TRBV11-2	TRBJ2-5	ASSPTGTSGVIQETQY
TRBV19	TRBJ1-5	ASSIVRGLDNQPQH
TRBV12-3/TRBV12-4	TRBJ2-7	ASSLGPVGIYEQY
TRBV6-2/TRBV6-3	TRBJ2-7	ASSQGPLLEQY
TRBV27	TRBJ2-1	ASKLLAGVDNEQF
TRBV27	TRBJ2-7	ASRWGQGPYEQY
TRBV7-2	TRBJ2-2	ASWYGELF
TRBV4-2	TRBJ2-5	ASSQDRSSRPARETQY
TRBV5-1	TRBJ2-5	ASSPGLAGYGTQY
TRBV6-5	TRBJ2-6	ASSYSQVRSGANVLT
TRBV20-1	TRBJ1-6	SARDYSPLH
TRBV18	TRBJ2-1	ASSPSFGEINEQF
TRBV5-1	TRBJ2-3	ASSSSGGTNTDTQY